The clone carrying this T cell receptor beta chain has a single count. The target antigen is unknown. It was version v3.0 of the immunoSEQ assay that was run at survey level. The table came from immunoSEQ multiplex PCR; TCRdb's copy has only in-frame clones and leaves some out. In the table there are about 33,000 clones, 90% to 97% of which are singletons. CDR3 length equals 15 residues. CDR1 is MGHRA, CDR2 YSYEKL, per germline. Trimming shortened V by 1 base and J by 3 bases, and 13 bases separated the two germline ends. The data belong to a study of long-term antiretroviral therapy in people with HIV. General study results and limits: No data were available on ART adherence, viral resistance or therapy changes. Before ART, certain clones expanded, and these dominated the repertoire at all time points.

The starting material was unsorted PBMCs, obtained approximately 6.6 years after starting antiretroviral therapy. J is TRBJ2-7 and V is TRBV4-1; D remains ambiguous. This clonotype originated in a man younger than 45 with HIV. CDR3 in DNA: TGCGCCAGCAGCCAAGGGTCTGGGGTAATCTACGAGCAGTACTTC. Residues: CASSQGSGVIYEQYF.